Listed here are 14 T cell receptor beta chains from one sample, sequenced in a study of beta chain features in type 1 diabetes. Expressed TCRB transcripts were sequenced because the entire RNA isolate underwent reverse transcription. Profiled with immunoSEQ multiplex PCR; TCRdb holds only in-frame clones, not every one. The sample holds a few hundred thousand clones, over 9.5% seen once. Sample: naive CD4+ T cells from blood. These receptors were taken from a man aged 18 to 30 in good health.

This clone was counted a few times. The gene calls are TRBV2 and TRBJ2-4; 7 bases match TRBD1. The ends lost 9 bases at V and 1 base at J; junction bases unmatched: 3. Germline CDR1 SNHLY, CDR2 FYNNEI. The CDR3 is 13 amino acids. This CDR3 reads CASKQGAKNIQYF. The DNA of the CDR3 is TGTGCCAGTAAACAGGGGGCCAAAAACATTCAGTACTTC.

A few counts support this clone. The genes are TRBV30 and TRBJ1-2, with a tentative D call TRBD1 (5 bases). The germline CDR1 and CDR2 sequences are GTSNPN and SVGIG (reference sequence). Deletions cut 4 bases from V and 1 base from J, with 7 bases between. The CDR3 contains 12 residues. The DNA for the CDR3 is TGTGCCTGGACAGGGATTAACTATGGCTACACCTTC. Translating gives CAWTGINYGYTF.

The rearrangement links TRBV19 to TRBJ1-2; TRBD1 is a possible D gene (5 bases). The germline V gene encodes CDR1 LNHDA and CDR2 SQIVND (reference sequence). This CDR3 region has 16 residues. Trimming left V 9 bases short and J 2 bases short, with 22 bases between. The CDR3 reads CARPETGTRENYGYTF. Here the CDR3 DNA reads TGTGCCAGACCCGAAACCGGGACTCGAGAGAACTATGGCTACACCTTC.

The table lists this clone with a few counts. The CDR3 nucleotides are TGTGCCACCTACTGGGGGGACAATCAGCCCCAGCATTTT. Translated, it gives CATYWGDNQPQHF. The chain combines TRBV19 with TRBJ1-5; D possibly corresponds to TRBD1 (5 bases). The CDR3 loop spans 13 amino acids. V was pared by 10 bases and J by 3 bases, with 13 bases between. Germline V gene data show CDR1 as LNHDA and CDR2 as SQIVND (reference sequence).

Turning to this clone: The sample carries other DNA sequences with the same CDR3. The gene calls are TRBV11-2 and TRBJ1-1; D ambiguous. The CDR3 covers 15 residues. The V gene's germline CDR1 is SGHAT and CDR2 FQNNGV. V was clipped by 1 base and J by 0 bases, with 9 bases between them. CDR3 nucleotides: TGTGCCAGCAGCTTAGGCCGAGGGATGAACACTGAAGCTTTCTTT. Translation: CASSLGRGMNTEAFF.

The rearrangement joins TRBV7-3 to TRBJ2-1, with D maybe TRBD1 (6 bases). With 5 bases removed from V and 2 bases from J, the gap between germline ends came to 13 bases. The CDR3 has 15 residues. In germline, CDR1 is SGHTA, CDR2 FQGTGA. The DNA of the CDR3 is TGTGCCAGCAGCCCAGGACAGATTACCTACAATGAGCAGTTCTTC. It translates to CASSPGQITYNEQFF.

The chain couples TRBV18 to TRBJ1-5; a possible D gene is TRBD1 (5 bases). Germline V CDR1 and CDR2: KGHSH, LQKENI. This CDR3 is built from 16 residues. V lost 3 bases and J 3 bases, leaving 15 bases between the germline ends. Here the CDR3 DNA reads TGTGCCAGCTCACCGGAGGTTGGGGGGATCAATCAGCCCCAGCATTTT. This gives the protein CASSPEVGGINQPQHF.

This sequence joins TRBV6-5 and TRBJ2-5; the match to TRBD1 covers 7 bases. The CDR3 has 14 residues. CDR1 is MNHEY and CDR2 is SVGAGI in the germline V gene. The trim removed 2 bases at V and 4 bases at J, leaving 4 bases unmatched. The CDR3 bases are TGTGCCAGCAGTTACCGGACAGGCGGAGAGACCCAGTACTTC. The encoded protein is CASSYRTGGETQYF.

This clone was observed a few times. This chain uses TRBV9 with TRBJ2-3, with 13 bases lining up with TRBD2. V was pared by 7 bases and J by 4 bases, with 3 bases of the junction left unmatched. CDR1 SGDLS and CDR2 YYNGEE come from the germline V gene. The CDR3 is made up of 14 amino acids. The DNA for the CDR3 is TGTGCCAGCGCGGGACTAGCGGGATCAGATACGCAGTATTTT. Translating gives CASAGLAGSDTQYF. The variable domain in full, completed from reference TRBV9 and TRBJ2-3, reads DSGVTQTPKHLITATGQRVTLRCSPRSGDLSVYWYQQSLDQGLQFLIQYYNGEERAKGNILERFSAQQFPDLHSELNLSSLELGDSALYFCASAGLAGSDTQYFGPGTRLTVL.

The chain is built from TRBV14 and TRBJ2-7; TRBD1 matches at 10 bases. CDR1 is SGHDN and CDR2 is FVKESK in the germline V gene. The V and J ends lost 5 bases and 6 bases, in that order; junction bases with no gene match: 10. This CDR3 has 15 residues. CDR3 residues: CASSYRTGGSSEQYF. CDR3 bases: TGTGCCAGCAGCTACAGGACAGGGGGTAGTTCCGAGCAGTACTTC.

The rearrangement links TRBV2 to TRBJ2-6; perhaps TRBD1 as D (6 bases). The length of the CDR3 is 14 residues. CDR1 is SNHLY, CDR2 FYNNEI, per germline. The V end lost 7 bases, the J end lost 5 bases, and 12 bases lay between the germline ends. This chain's CDR3 is CASNRELRANVLTF. The CDR3 nucleotides are TGTGCCAGCAACAGGGAGCTCCGGGCCAACGTCCTGACTTTC. Complete variable domain (other parts from reference TRBV2 and TRBJ2-6): EPEVTQTPSHQVTQMGQEVILRCVPISNHLYFYWYRQILGQKVEFLVSFYNNEISEKSEIFDDQFSVERPDGSNFTLKIRSTKLEDSAMYFCASNRELRANVLTFGAGSRLTVL.

The chain couples TRBV10-3 to TRBJ2-1; 10 nucleotides line up with TRBD1. Per the germline V gene, CDR1 is ENHRY and CDR2 is SYGVKD. The CDR3 runs 14 residues. With V trimmed by 8 bases and J by 7 bases, 8 bases remained unmatched. CDR3 in DNA: TGTGCCATCGGGCCCGGGACAGGGGTTAATGAGCAGTTCTTC. Encoded protein: CAIGPGTGVNEQFF.

CDR3 in DNA: TGTGCCAGCAGCCGCACCCGACAGGGGGAAGAGACCCAGTACTTC. It translates to CASSRTRQGEETQYF. The chain joins TRBV6-5 to TRBJ2-5, with 9 bases matching TRBD1. The V gene end was trimmed by 6 bases and the J gene end by 3 bases; junction bases not matched to a gene: 8. Germline CDR1 is MNHEY and CDR2 is SVGAGI. This CDR3 has 15 amino acids.

The chain has TRBV30 and TRBJ2-7; D might be TRBD1 (5 bases). The ends were cut back, 0 bases at V and 6 bases at J, with 12 bases in the middle. Germline CDR1 reads GTSNPN; CDR2 reads SVGIG (reference sequence). The CDR3 contains 13 residues. The CDR3, as DNA: TGTGCCTGGAGTGTGGGGCAGGGAAGCGAGCAGTACTTC. This sequence encodes CAWSVGQGSEQYF.